The entry below describes one TCR beta chain. Its specificity is not known. Method: immunoSEQ multiplex PCR; TCRdb's copy keeps in-frame clones and lacks some. Here the sample spans around 55,000 clones, approximately 80% being singletons. Stated time point: week 23, last vaccination. In the vaccine, a single dose held 300 ug of the mutant IDH1 20-mer peptide, along with topical imiquimod. Trimming took off 5 bases at V and 4 bases at J, with 9 bases between the two ends. The CDR3 spans 13 residues. Germline CDR1 reads LNHDA; CDR2 reads SQIVND (reference sequence). This entry comes from a study of a mutant IDH1 vaccine in newly diagnosed glioma.

The source material was PBMCs, sampled from a glioma patient whose treatment included an IDH1 peptide vaccine. V usage is TRBV19 and J usage is TRBJ2-1; a weak D match, TRBD2 (5 bases). The clonotype comes from a man aged 40-50 years with glioma. The CDR3 is CASSWSGYNEQFF. The CDR3 DNA follows: TGTGCCAGTAGTTGGTCGGGATACAATGAGCAGTTCTTC. Full variable domain (outside the CDR3, taken from reference TRBV19 and TRBJ2-1): DGGITQSPKYLFRKEGQNVTLSCEQNLNHDAMYWYRQDPGQGLRLIYYSQIVNDFQKGDIAEGYSVSREKKESFPLTVTSAQKNPTAFYLCASSWSGYNEQFFGPGTRLTVL.